The entry below describes one T cell receptor beta chain. Its specificity is not known. The V gene's germline CDR1 is LNHDA and CDR2 SQIVND (reference sequence). The CDR3 spans 15 residues. The V and J ends lost 6 bases and 3 bases, in that order; junction bases with no gene match: 8. This sample was taken from a study of PD-1 blockade in classical Hodgkin lymphoma. Overall study context: The study gave patients nivolumab 3 mg/kg intravenously every 2 weeks. General study findings and limits: The authors excluded patients who started nivolumab under 1 year after ASCT. Those achieving complete response showed baseline diversity like newly diagnosed patients.

Every patient was affected by relapse after autologous stem cell transplantation, while exposure to brentuximab vedotin was not uniform. The method was immunoSEQ multiplex PCR; TCRdb's version includes in-frame clones alone and lacks a portion of them. This sample yields some 95,000 clones, of which approximately 89% are seen a single time; approximately 11% belongs to the top ten. This specimen consisted of peripheral blood mononuclear cells (PBMCs), obtained before the second cycle of nivolumab. V and J are TRBV19 and TRBJ1-5; 7 bases match TRBD1. The clonotype was recovered from a human donor with classical Hodgkin lymphoma. DNA of the CDR3: TGTGCCAGTAGGGCCGGGACAGCTAACAATCAGCCCCAGCATTTT. Its protein is CASRAGTANNQPQHF. The full variable domain, in which reference TRBV19 and TRBJ1-5 provide the parts outside the CDR3, is DGGITQSPKYLFRKEGQNVTLSCEQNLNHDAMYWYRQDPGQGLRLIYYSQIVNDFQKGDIAEGYSVSREKKESFPLTVTSAQKNPTAFYLCASRAGTANNQPQHFGDGTRLSIL.